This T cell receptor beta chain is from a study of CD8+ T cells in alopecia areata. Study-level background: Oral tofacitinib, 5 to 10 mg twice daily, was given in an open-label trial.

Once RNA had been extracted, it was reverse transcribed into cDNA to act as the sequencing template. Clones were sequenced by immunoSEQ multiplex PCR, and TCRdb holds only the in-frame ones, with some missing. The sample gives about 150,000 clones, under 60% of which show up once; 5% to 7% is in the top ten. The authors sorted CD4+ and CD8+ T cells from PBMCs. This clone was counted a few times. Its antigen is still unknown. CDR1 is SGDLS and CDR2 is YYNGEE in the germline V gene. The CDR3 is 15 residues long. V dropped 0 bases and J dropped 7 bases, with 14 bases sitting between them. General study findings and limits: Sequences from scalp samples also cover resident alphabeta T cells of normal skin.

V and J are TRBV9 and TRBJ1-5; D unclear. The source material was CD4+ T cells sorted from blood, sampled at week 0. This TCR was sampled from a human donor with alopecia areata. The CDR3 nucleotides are TGTGCCAGCAGCGTAGGCCCCGGGGTTGACCAGCCCCAGCATTTT. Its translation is CASSVGPGVDQPQHF.